The sequence of this T cell receptor beta chain was determined in a study of blood T cell repertoires in COVID-19. Study-wide context: Researchers got acute and convalescent COVID-19 samples from the United States, Italy and Spain. In each case, the material was cDNA or gDNA derived from T cells, B-cell-depleted T cells, or PBMCs.

Germline CDR1 SGHDT, CDR2 YYEEEE. This CDR3 contains 15 residues. The V end lost 1 base, the J end lost 8 bases, and 15 bases lay between the germline ends. Per the original methods: Cell counts per sample came from amplifying reference gene primers. Sequencing used immunoSEQ multiplex PCR; TCRdb keeps in-frame clones, though not all of them. From that table come the V and J calls and clone size; the DNA was used to work out D and trimming. The repertoire holds 50,000 to 55,000 clones, about nine tenths seen once, with over 5.5% in the top ten. Sequences were obtained from peripheral blood. This TCR came from a man aged 45-65 years with active COVID-19. This chain joins TRBV5-6 and TRBJ1-4, with D unclear. CDR3 sequence: CASSLWVGRGEKLFF. The CDR3 nucleotides read TGTGCCAGCAGCTTGTGGGTAGGGCGAGGGGAAAAACTGTTTTTT.